Shown below are 9 T cell receptor beta chains from a single sample sequenced in a study of radiotherapy plus CTLA-4 blockade in lung cancer. Sequencing was performed with immunoSEQ multiplex PCR; in TCRdb, only in-frame clones are kept and a portion is missing. The profile covers around 56,000 clones, with over 75% appearing a single time and 15% to 20% taken by the ten largest. The source material was peripheral blood, sampled from a patient treated with radiotherapy plus ipilimumab. These receptors all stem from a human donor with non-small cell lung cancer who had a complete response to radiotherapy plus ipilimumab.

This chain links TRBV6-1 with TRBJ2-5; 8 bases fit TRBD1. V was pared by 10 bases and J by 4 bases, with 8 bases of the junction left unmatched. The CDR3 sequence is 13 residues long. CDR1 is MNHNS and CDR2 is SASEGT in the germline V gene. In nucleotides, the CDR3 is TGTGCCATCCGGACAGGGTCGGGAGAGACCCAGTACTTC. Translated: CAIRTGSGETQYF.

This clone came up once. The chain is built from TRBV18 and TRBJ2-5, with 10 positions matching TRBD1. V lost 2 bases to trimming and J lost 5 bases; unmatched junction nucleotides: 5. This CDR3 region has 15 residues. Germline CDR1 KGHSH, CDR2 LQKENI. The CDR3, as DNA: TGTGCCAGCTCACCAGGAGACAGGGGGCGGGAGACCCAGTACTTC. The encoded protein is CASSPGDRGRETQYF. The full variable domain, rest sourced from reference TRBV18 and TRBJ2-5, is NAGVMQNPRHLVRRRGQEARLRCSPMKGHSHVYWYRQLPEEGLKFMVYLQKENIIDESGMPKERFSAEFPKEGPSILRIQQVVRGDSAAYFCASSPGDRGRETQYFGPGTRLLVL.

A few counts support this clone. This rearrangement joins TRBV5-1 to TRBJ1-2; maybe TRBD1 (5 bases). Germline V CDR1 and CDR2: SGHRS, YFSETQ. V shed 0 bases and J shed 3 bases, with 6 bases lying between them. The CDR3 is made up of 13 amino acids. CDR3 nucleotide sequence: TGCGCCAGCAGCTTGGAGACAGACTATGGCTACACCTTC. It encodes CASSLETDYGYTF. Variable domain in full (rest from reference TRBV5-1 and TRBJ1-2): KAGVTQTPRYLIKTRGQQVTLSCSPISGHRSVSWYQQTPGQGLQFLFEYFSETQRNKGNFPGRFSGRQFSNSRSEMNVSTLELGDSALYLCASSLETDYGYTFGSGTRLTVV.

This chain joins TRBV5-1 and TRBJ2-7, with D tentatively TRBD1 (5 bases). Germline V gene data show CDR1 as SGHRS and CDR2 as YFSETQ. V dropped 2 bases and J dropped 2 bases, with 14 bases sitting between them. CDR3 length: 15 residues. CDR3 region: CASSLGPGSTYEQYV. CDR3 bases: TGCGCCAGCAGCTTAGGTCCAGGGTCAACCTACGAGCAGTACGTC.

The chain carries TRBV7-2 and TRBJ1-1, with 8 bases that match TRBD1. Trimming at V came to 5 bases and at J to 2 bases, leaving 4 bases not matched to a gene. The CDR3 loop spans 14 amino acids. CDR1 and CDR2 (germline): SGHTA, FQGNSA. The CDR3 region has the DNA TGTGCCAGCAGCATGGGACAGGCTAACACTGAAGCTTTCTTT. Protein: CASSMGQANTEAFF.

V usage is TRBV11-3 and J usage is TRBJ2-7; D is perhaps TRBD2 (6 bases). Trimming took 5 bases from V and 7 from J, leaving 9 bases between them. This CDR3 spans 11 amino acids. The V gene's germline CDR1 is SGHNT and CDR2 YENEEA. The chain's CDR3 is CASSTGLEQYV. The CDR3 DNA is TGTGCCAGCAGCACGGGACTTGAGCAGTACGTC.

V gene TRBV6-1 combines with J gene TRBJ1-5, with TRBD1 as a possible D gene (5 bases). The CDR3 consists of 13 residues. The germline gives CDR1 MNHNS, CDR2 SASEGT. Trimming pared 3 bases from V and 10 bases from J, leaving 13 bases between. DNA for the CDR3: TGTGCCAGCAGTGATGTCAGGGAAGGACCCCAGCATTTT. It specifies CASSDVREGPQHF.

The genes are TRBV7-9 and TRBJ2-2; TRBD1 might be the D (5 bases). The V and J ends lost 5 bases and 2 bases respectively, with 12 bases between them. This CDR3 is 15 amino acids long. Germline V gives CDR1 SEHNR, CDR2 FQNEAQ (reference sequence). The CDR3: CASSRTFENTGELFF. Written as DNA, the CDR3 is TGTGCCAGCAGCCGGACATTTGAAAACACCGGGGAGCTGTTTTTT.

V gene TRBV18 combines with J gene TRBJ2-3; no definite D call. Trimming cost V 1 base and J 3 bases, with 8 bases left between them. CDR3 length equals 14 residues. The germline V gene encodes CDR1 KGHSH and CDR2 LQKENI. For the CDR3, the DNA is TGTGCCAGCTCACCACAGTCCGAGACAGATACGCAGTATTTT. Translation: CASSPQSETDTQYF. The variable domain in full, completed from reference TRBV18 and TRBJ2-3, reads NAGVMQNPRHLVRRRGQEARLRCSPMKGHSHVYWYRQLPEEGLKFMVYLQKENIIDESGMPKERFSAEFPKEGPSILRIQQVVRGDSAAYFCASSPQSETDTQYFGPGTRLTVL.